The next 2 T cell receptor beta chains were all read from a single sample in a study of T cells in Graves' hyperthyroidism and ophthalmopathy. There were TCR beta CDR3 regions amplified from RNA transcripts. An initial round of RT-PCR targeting the TCR CDR3 relied on the HTBI primer set. TCRdb processed the multiplex PCR reads anew with MiXCR; each CDR3 protein has one entry. Here the sample spans about half a million distinct CDR3 sequences, 15% to 20% being singletons. The source material was blood. These receptors all come from a man aged 35 to 55 with Graves' ophthalmopathy.

In this sample, this clonotype turned up many times. The V and J genes are TRBV7-8 and TRBJ2-1; D remains unclear. V lost 2 bases to trimming and J lost 8 bases, with 10 bases between them. The CDR3 has 13 amino acids. CDR1 and CDR2 from the germline V gene are SGHVS and FQNEAQ. Here the CDR3 reads CASSLPARDEQFF. The CDR3 DNA sequence: TGTGCCAGCAGCTTACCAGCTAGAGATGAGCAGTTCTTC.

V and J are TRBV3-1 and TRBJ1-2; maybe TRBD1 (5 bases). This CDR3 region has 17 residues. V shed 7 bases and J shed 0 bases, with 21 bases lying between them. Germline V gives CDR1 LGHDT, CDR2 YNNKEL (reference sequence). As DNA, the CDR3 is TGTGCCAGCACCCCAAGGGGACGGGACCGCGCTAACTATGGCTACACCTTC. It translates to CASTPRGRDRANYGYTF.